These 17 T cell receptor beta chains were all obtained from the same sample, sequenced in a study of blood T cell repertoires in COVID-19. Clones were read by immunoSEQ multiplex PCR, and TCRdb kept only the in-frame ones, dropping some. The profile covers 200,000 to 250,000 clones, with 65% to 90% appearing a single time and less than 4.5% taken by the ten largest. Sequenced input: peripheral blood. Receptors were obtained from a man in his forties or fifties with acute or convalescent COVID-19.

The rearrangement joins TRBV5-8 to TRBJ2-5; perhaps TRBD2 as D (6 bases). CDR1 is SGHTS, CDR2 YDEGEE, per germline. CDR3 length: 15 residues. V gave up 1 base and J gave up 5 bases, with 15 bases separating them. As DNA, the CDR3 is TGTGCCAGCAGCTTGTTGCGGGGCCGAGGGGAGACCCAGTACTTC. Translating gives CASSLLRGRGETQYF.

The J gene is TRBJ1-3, the V gene TRBV7-7, with TRBD1 matching 8 bases. The ends lost 6 bases at V and 3 bases at J; junction bases unmatched: 7. The germline CDR1 and CDR2 sequences are SSHAT and FNYEAQ (reference sequence). This CDR3 is built from 15 residues. CDR3 in amino acids: CASSPDRGSGNTIYF. The CDR3, as DNA: TGTGCCAGCAGTCCCGACAGGGGAAGTGGAAACACCATATATTTT.

The chain uses TRBV2 and TRBJ1-2; the D is unclear. The germline V gene has CDR1 SNHLY and CDR2 FYNNEI. The CDR3 loop spans 14 amino acids. Trimming pared 4 bases from V and 0 bases from J, leaving 9 bases between. Here the CDR3 DNA reads TGTGCCAGCAGTGCCGCGTCAACTAACTATGGCTACACCTTC. Its protein product is CASSAASTNYGYTF. Filled out from reference TRBV2 and TRBJ1-2, the complete variable domain reads EPEVTQTPSHQVTQMGQEVILRCVPISNHLYFYWYRQILGQKVEFLVSFYNNEISEKSEIFDDQFSVERPDGSNFTLKIRSTKLEDSAMYFCASSAASTNYGYTFGSGTRLTVV.

V is TRBV5-1 and J is TRBJ2-7; TRBD2 matches 9 bases. In germline, CDR1 is SGHRS, CDR2 YFSETQ. The CDR3 covers 15 residues. V was pared by 2 bases and J by 3 bases, with 6 bases of the junction left unmatched. The CDR3 loop is CASSFGLAGSYEQYF. The CDR3 region has the DNA TGCGCCAGCAGCTTCGGCCTAGCGGGGAGCTACGAGCAGTACTTC.

This clone was seen once. This chain links TRBV14 with TRBJ2-7, with 7 positions matching TRBD1. CDR1 is SGHDN and CDR2 is FVKESK in the germline V gene. The trim removed 4 bases at V and 7 bases at J, leaving 13 bases unmatched. This CDR3 comprises 15 residues. Here the CDR3 DNA reads TGTGCCAGCAGCCTACAGGGGCTGTCTACCTCTGAGCAGTACTTC. Translation: CASSLQGLSTSEQYF. The variable domain in full, completed from reference TRBV14 and TRBJ2-7, reads EAGVTQFPSHSVIEKGQTVTLRCDPISGHDNLYWYRRVMGKEIKFLLHFVKESKQDESGMPNNRFLAERTGGTYSTLKVQPAELEDSGVYFCASSLQGLSTSEQYFGPGTRLTVT.

The chain joins TRBV4-1 to TRBJ1-2, with D possibly matching TRBD1 (5 bases). Germline loops: CDR1 MGHRA, CDR2 YSYEKL. The CDR3 extends over 16 amino acids. V shed 1 base and J shed 6 bases, with 18 bases lying between them. CDR3 residues: CASSQVSVQEGNGYTF. As DNA, the CDR3 is TGCGCCAGCAGCCAAGTCTCCGTACAGGAGGGGAATGGCTACACCTTC.

This chain joins TRBV5-4 and TRBJ2-5; D might be TRBD2 (7 bases). This CDR3 is 12 amino acids long. Trimming took off 4 bases at V and 9 bases at J, with 13 bases between the two ends. Germline V gene lookup returns CDR1 SGHNT and CDR2 YYREEE (reference sequence). CDR3 sequence: CASSITGRAQYF. The CDR3 DNA follows: TGTGCCAGCAGCATCACAGGGAGGGCCCAGTACTTC.

The V gene is TRBV27, the J gene TRBJ1-4; TRBD1 matches 7 bases. The CDR3 covers 15 residues. Germline lookup yields CDR1 MNHEY and CDR2 SMNVEV (reference sequence). The junction had 7 bases not matched to a gene; V was cut back by 8 bases and J by 1 base. The CDR3 protein is CASQKGDRTNEKLFF. The DNA of the CDR3 is TGTGCCAGCCAGAAAGGGGACAGAACTAATGAAAAACTGTTTTTT.

This sequence joins TRBV5-1 and TRBJ2-2; D is uncertain. Germline V lookup: CDR1 SGHRS, CDR2 YFSETQ. The CDR3 has 16 amino acids. V shed 1 base and J shed 0 bases, with 10 bases lying between them. Here the CDR3 reads CASSLSISSNTGELFF. The CDR3 DNA sequence: TGCGCCAGCAGCTTGTCTATTTCGTCGAACACCGGGGAGCTGTTTTTT.

The rearrangement uses TRBV12-3 or TRBV12-4 and TRBJ2-7, with unresolved D. The CDR3 spans 13 residues. V dropped 5 bases and J dropped 2 bases, with 10 bases sitting between them. In nucleotides, the CDR3 is TGTGCCAGCAGTAACACCAATACCTACGAGCAGTACTTC. Protein product: CASSNTNTYEQYF.

The chain has TRBV9 and TRBJ1-2; a possible D gene is TRBD1 (5 bases). Germline V lookup: CDR1 SGDLS, CDR2 YYNGEE. V shed 0 bases and J shed 6 bases, with 12 bases lying between them. The CDR3 loop spans 14 amino acids. The chain's CDR3 is CASSVGQGTDGYTF. CDR3 sequence (DNA): TGTGCCAGCAGCGTAGGCCAGGGAACCGATGGCTACACCTTC.

V gene TRBV10-3 combines with J gene TRBJ1-1; no firm D call. The CDR3 sequence is 14 residues long. The germline V and J ends were trimmed by 4 bases and 5 bases, with 14 bases remaining between them. Germline V lookup: CDR1 ENHRY, CDR2 SYGVKD. The CDR3 sequence: CAISGTAGSTEAFF. DNA for the CDR3: TGTGCCATCAGTGGGACGGCGGGCTCGACTGAAGCTTTCTTT.

The chain combines TRBV20-1 with TRBJ1-1; TRBD1 aligns across 8 bases. Unmatched junction bases numbered 4, after V lost 5 bases and J lost 11 bases. CDR3 length equals 10 residues. Germline V CDR1 and CDR2: DFQATT, SNEGSKA (reference sequence). CDR3 coding DNA: TGCAGTGCTCTGGACAGGGTTGCTTTCTTT. Translating gives CSALDRVAFF.

Of note for this clone: The identical CDR3 is also encoded by other nucleotide sequences in the sample. The rearrangement joins TRBV19 to TRBJ1-6; TRBD1 might be the D (5 bases). The CDR3 is 16 residues long. Germline V gives CDR1 LNHDA, CDR2 SQIVND (reference sequence). With 1 base removed from V and 1 base from J, the gap between germline ends came to 8 bases. Written as DNA, the CDR3 is TGTGCCAGTAGTATAGCGGGGGGTTCCTATAATTCACCCCTCCACTTT. Its translation is CASSIAGGSYNSPLHF.

This sequence joins TRBV19 and TRBJ2-2; TRBD2 agrees at 8 bases. The CDR3 covers 15 residues. V lost 5 bases, J lost 5 bases, and 7 bases stayed unmatched. Germline loops: CDR1 LNHDA, CDR2 SQIVND (reference sequence). CDR3 bases: TGTGCCAGTAGTCTCCGACTAGCGCAAACCGGGGAGCTGTTTTTT. Protein product: CASSLRLAQTGELFF.

This chain links TRBV7-3 with TRBJ2-1; possibly TRBD2 for D (6 bases). The CDR3 has 15 residues. Trimming shortened V by 2 bases and J by 6 bases, and 14 bases separated the two germline ends. Germline V gene data show CDR1 as SGHTA and CDR2 as FQGTGA. The CDR3 reads CASSLDAGRGNEQFF. CDR3 bases: TGTGCCAGCAGCTTAGATGCGGGACGGGGCAATGAGCAGTTCTTC.

The V and J genes are TRBV5-1 and TRBJ2-2, with TRBD1 matching 10 bases. V lost 2 bases to trimming and J lost 6 bases; unmatched junction nucleotides: 4. From germline, CDR1 is SGHRS and CDR2 YFSETQ. The CDR3 sequence is 15 residues long. Here the CDR3 reads CASSFSGTGAGELFF. CDR3 sequence (DNA): TGCGCCAGCAGCTTCTCCGGGACAGGGGCCGGGGAGCTGTTTTTT.